The next 5 T cell receptor beta chains were all read from a single sample in a study of T-cell reconstitution after alpha-beta-depleted transplantation in children. A TCRbeta library incorporating unique molecular identifiers was prepared. TCRdb ran MiXCR on the PCR reads and lists one entry per CDR3 protein. The table includes 450,000 to 600,000 distinct CDR3 sequences, over 9.5% detected once. The sequencing here drew on PBMCs, taken before TCRalphabeta/CD19-depleted stem cell transplant. The receptors were gathered from a child aged 2 to 10 with inherited bone marrow failure, due to receive a stem cell transplant.

The sample holds many counts of this clonotype. This chain links TRBV28 with TRBJ2-7; 10 nucleotides agree with TRBD1. Germline lookup yields CDR1 MDHEN and CDR2 SYDVKM. This CDR3 is 15 amino acids long. J lost 3 bases, V lost 5 bases, and 7 bases had no gene match. CDR3 nucleotide sequence: TGTGCCAGCAGTGCCCCGGGACAGGGGATCTACGAGCAGTACTTC. Protein product: CASSAPGQGIYEQYF.

The rearrangement joins TRBV7-9 to TRBJ2-3; 8 bases align to TRBD1. J gave up 5 bases and V 0 bases, and 10 bases lay outside the gene matches. Germline-derived CDR1 and CDR2 are SEHNR and FQNEAQ (reference sequence). This CDR3 has 17 amino acids. The CDR3 bases are TGTGCCAGCAGCTTAGCGGCGGGACAGGCAGCCGGAGATACGCAGTATTTT. Its translation is CASSLAAGQAAGDTQYF.

This clonotype was detected ten times or more. The rearrangement links TRBV15 to TRBJ2-1, with D unresolved. The CDR3 runs to 16 residues. Germline-derived CDR1 and CDR2 are LNHNV and YYDKDF (reference sequence). V lost 1 base to trimming and J lost 3 bases, with 13 bases between them. The CDR3 DNA sequence: TGTGCCACCAGCAGAGTCAGAGTAGCAGGCTACAATGAGCAGTTCTTC. As protein: CATSRVRVAGYNEQFF.

This rearrangement joins TRBV11-2 to TRBJ2-2; 9 bases line up with TRBD1. The length of the CDR3 is 15 residues. CDR1 SGHAT and CDR2 FQNNGV come from the germline V gene. Trimming cost V 3 bases and J 6 bases; bases outside gene matches: 5. The CDR3 DNA reads as TGTGCCAGCAGCTTCCCGGGACAGGGTGCCGGGGAGCTGTTTTTT. Translating it yields CASSFPGQGAGELFF.

This clonotype was recorded a few times. The chain combines TRBV20-1 with TRBJ2-7; D perhaps matches TRBD1 (5 bases). Germline CDR1 and CDR2: DFQATT and SNEGSKA (reference sequence). V was clipped by 0 bases and J by 5 bases, with 11 bases between them. This CDR3 comprises 13 residues. The CDR3 bases are TGCAGTGCTAGAGATTTGGGGCGGAACGAGCAGTACTTC. Amino acids: CSARDLGRNEQYF.